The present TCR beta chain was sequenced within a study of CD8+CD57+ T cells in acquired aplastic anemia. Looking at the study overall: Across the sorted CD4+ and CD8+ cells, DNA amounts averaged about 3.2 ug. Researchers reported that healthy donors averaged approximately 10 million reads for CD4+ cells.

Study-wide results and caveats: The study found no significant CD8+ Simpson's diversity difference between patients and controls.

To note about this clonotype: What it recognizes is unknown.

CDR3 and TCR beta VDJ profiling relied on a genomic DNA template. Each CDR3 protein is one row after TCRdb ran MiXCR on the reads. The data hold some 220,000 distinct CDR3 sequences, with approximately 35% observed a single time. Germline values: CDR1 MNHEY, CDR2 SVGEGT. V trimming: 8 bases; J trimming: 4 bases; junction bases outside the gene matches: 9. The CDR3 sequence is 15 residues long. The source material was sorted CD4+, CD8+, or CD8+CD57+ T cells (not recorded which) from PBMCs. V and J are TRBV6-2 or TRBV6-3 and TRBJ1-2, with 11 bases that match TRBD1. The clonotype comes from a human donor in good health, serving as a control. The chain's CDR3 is CASRPDRGQGYGYTF. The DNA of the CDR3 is TGTGCCAGCCGGCCGGACAGGGGGCAGGGCTATGGCTACACCTTC.